This is a list of T cell receptor beta chains from one sample in a study of CD4+ T cells in melanoma. Assay used: immunoSEQ multiplex PCR; TCRdb lists only in-frame clones, some missing. The sample records more than 8,000 clones, more than 60% being singletons. The sample taken for sequencing was cells from a culture (not recorded whether cultured in vitro). Receptor source: a human donor with melanoma. The CDR3 runs from the conserved cysteine through the conserved F or W. Each record gives: J gene, V gene, clone size, CDR3 protein. The size of a clone is reported for some rows only, either as once, few or many, or as a class for expanded clones.

TRBJ1-2 | TRBV18 | few | CASSPGAAGGYTF
TRBJ2-1 | TRBV7-6 | . | CASSLVAGGKNEQFF
TRBJ2-1 | TRBV18 | . | CASSPERGAYNEQFF
TRBJ1-2 | TRBV5-6 | . | CASSLIQGRYGYTF
TRBJ1-2 | TRBV5-1 | . | CASSLGGGAAYGYTF
TRBJ1-1 | TRBV7-9 | . | CASSLGAPRIEAFF
TRBJ1-3 | TRBV18 | . | CASSSQSLGSSGNTIYF
TRBJ2-1 | TRBV18 | . | CASSPTGGSYNEQFF
TRBJ2-1 | TRBV7-2 | . | CASSWQSYNEQFF
TRBJ1-5 | TRBV19 | few | CASSHQVGQPQHF
TRBJ2-3 | TRBV10-3 | . | CAIRGVRTTDTQYF
TRBJ2-1 | TRBV19 | few | CASSIPDGYNEQFF
TRBJ1-4 | TRBV11-2 | . | CASSPEFRGYEKLFF
TRBJ2-4 | TRBV5-1 | . | CASSFGVPKNIQYF
TRBJ2-1 | TRBV11-1 | . | CASSSGTITTYNEQFF
TRBJ2-5 | TRBV2 | . | CASRGTSETQYF
TRBJ1-1 | TRBV7-9 | . | CATTIRGGAGTEAFF
TRBJ2-4 | TRBV18 | few | CASSRDRGPENIQYF
TRBJ2-5 | TRBV5-8 | . | CASSYGTGGETQYF
TRBJ2-2 | TRBV19 | few | CASTLEPAGELFF
TRBJ1-6 | TRBV3-1/TRBV3-2 | . | CASSQDGAPGPRAPLHF
TRBJ2-3 | TRBV11-3 | few | CASSLGGGVTQYF
TRBJ2-5 | TRBV21-1 | . | CAIPGGDISETQYF
TRBJ2-5 | TRBV15 | once | CATSRDAGQETQYF
TRBJ2-1 | TRBV7-9 | once | CASSLPRRLGNEQFF